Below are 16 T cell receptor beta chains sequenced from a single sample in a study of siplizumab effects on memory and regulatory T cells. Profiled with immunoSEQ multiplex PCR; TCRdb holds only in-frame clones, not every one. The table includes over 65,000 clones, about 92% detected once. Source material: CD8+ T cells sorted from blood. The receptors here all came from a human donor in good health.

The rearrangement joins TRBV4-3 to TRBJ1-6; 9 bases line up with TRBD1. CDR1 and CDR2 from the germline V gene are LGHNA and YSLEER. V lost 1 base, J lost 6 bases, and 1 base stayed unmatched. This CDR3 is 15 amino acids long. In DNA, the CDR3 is TGCGCCAGCAGCCAAGGACAGGGGGTTAATTCACCCCTCCACTTT. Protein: CASSQGQGVNSPLHF.

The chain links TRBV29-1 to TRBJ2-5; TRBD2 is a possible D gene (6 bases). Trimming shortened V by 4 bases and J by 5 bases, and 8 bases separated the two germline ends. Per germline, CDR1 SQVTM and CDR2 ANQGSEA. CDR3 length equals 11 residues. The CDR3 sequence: CSVGGEETQYF. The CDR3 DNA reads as TGCAGCGTTGGCGGGGAGGAGACCCAGTACTTC.

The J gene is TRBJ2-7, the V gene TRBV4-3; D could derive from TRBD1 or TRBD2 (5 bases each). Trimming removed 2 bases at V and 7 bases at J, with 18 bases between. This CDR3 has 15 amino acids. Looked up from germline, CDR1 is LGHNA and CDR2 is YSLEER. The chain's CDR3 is CASSQSRQSPGEQYF. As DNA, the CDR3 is TGCGCCAGCAGCCAATCACGACAGAGCCCGGGGGAGCAGTACTTC.

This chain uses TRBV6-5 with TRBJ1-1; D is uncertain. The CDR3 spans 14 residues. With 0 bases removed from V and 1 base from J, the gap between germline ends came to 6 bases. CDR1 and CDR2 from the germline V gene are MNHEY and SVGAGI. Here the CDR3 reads CASSYSRGNTEAFF. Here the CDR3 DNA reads TGTGCCAGCAGTTACTCGAGAGGGAACACTGAAGCTTTCTTT.

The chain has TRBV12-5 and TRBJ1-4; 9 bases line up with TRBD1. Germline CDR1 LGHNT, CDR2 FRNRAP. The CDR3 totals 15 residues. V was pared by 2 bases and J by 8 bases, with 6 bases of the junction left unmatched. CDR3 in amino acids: CASGLRGQGGEKLFF. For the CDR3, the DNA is TGTGCTAGTGGTTTGAGGGGACAGGGAGGGGAAAAACTGTTTTTT.

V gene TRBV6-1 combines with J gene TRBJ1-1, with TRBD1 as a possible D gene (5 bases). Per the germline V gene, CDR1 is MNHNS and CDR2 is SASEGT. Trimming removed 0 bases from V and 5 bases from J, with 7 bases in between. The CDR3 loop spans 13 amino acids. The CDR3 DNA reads TGTGCCAGCAGTGAAGCCGGGGGGACTGAAGCTTTCTTT. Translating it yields CASSEAGGTEAFF.

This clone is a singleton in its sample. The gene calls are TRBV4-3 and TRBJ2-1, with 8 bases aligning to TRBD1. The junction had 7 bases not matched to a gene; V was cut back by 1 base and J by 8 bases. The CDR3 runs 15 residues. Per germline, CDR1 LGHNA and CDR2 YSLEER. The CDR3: CASSQVSPQGDEQFF. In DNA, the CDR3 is TGCGCCAGCAGCCAAGTATCTCCACAGGGGGATGAGCAGTTCTTC.

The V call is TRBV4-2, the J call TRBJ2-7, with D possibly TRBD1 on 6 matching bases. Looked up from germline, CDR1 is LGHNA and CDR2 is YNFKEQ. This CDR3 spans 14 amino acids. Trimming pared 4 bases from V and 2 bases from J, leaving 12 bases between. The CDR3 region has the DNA TGTGCCAGCAGCCCGGACAGAGACACCTACGAGCAGTACTTC. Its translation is CASSPDRDTYEQYF.

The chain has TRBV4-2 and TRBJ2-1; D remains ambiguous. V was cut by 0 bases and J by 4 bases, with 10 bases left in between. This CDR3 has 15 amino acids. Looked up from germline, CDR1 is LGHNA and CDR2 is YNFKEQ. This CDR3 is CASSQEYAEYNEQFF. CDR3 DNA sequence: TGTGCCAGCAGCCAAGAATACGCAGAATACAATGAGCAGTTCTTC.

The CDR3 protein is CASSEDRGNDEQYF. CDR3 DNA: TGCGCCAGCAGCGAGGACAGGGGGAACGACGAGCAGTACTTC. The chain recombines TRBV5-1 with TRBJ2-7; 10 bases map to TRBD1. Germline V gene sequence: CDR1 SGHRS, CDR2 YFSETQ. CDR3 length: 14 amino acids. The J segment lost 5 bases and the V segment lost 4 bases, leaving 6 bases of the junction unmatched.

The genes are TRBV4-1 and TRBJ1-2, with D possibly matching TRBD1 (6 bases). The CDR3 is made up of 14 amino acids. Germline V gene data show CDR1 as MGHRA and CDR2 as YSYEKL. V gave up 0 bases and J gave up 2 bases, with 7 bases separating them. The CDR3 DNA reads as TGCGCCAGCAGCCAAGATCAGGGGAACTATGGCTACACCTTC. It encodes CASSQDQGNYGYTF.

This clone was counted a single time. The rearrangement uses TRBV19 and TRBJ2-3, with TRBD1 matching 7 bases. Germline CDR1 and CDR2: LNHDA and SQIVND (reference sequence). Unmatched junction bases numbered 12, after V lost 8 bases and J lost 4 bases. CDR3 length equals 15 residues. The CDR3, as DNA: TGTGCCAGTGACTGGGGGACAGTACATGCAGATACGCAGTATTTT. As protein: CASDWGTVHADTQYF.

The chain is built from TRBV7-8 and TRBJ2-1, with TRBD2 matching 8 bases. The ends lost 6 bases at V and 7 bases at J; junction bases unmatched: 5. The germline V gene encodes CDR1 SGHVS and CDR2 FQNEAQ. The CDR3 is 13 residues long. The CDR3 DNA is TGTGCCAGCAGGTCGGGGGGGCAAAATGAGCAGTTCTTC. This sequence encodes CASRSGGQNEQFF.

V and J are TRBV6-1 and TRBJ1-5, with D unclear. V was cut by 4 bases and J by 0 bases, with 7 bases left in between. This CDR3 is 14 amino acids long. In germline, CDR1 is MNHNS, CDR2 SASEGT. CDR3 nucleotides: TGTGCCAGCAGTGTCGGGGATAGCAATCAGCCCCAGCATTTT. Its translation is CASSVGDSNQPQHF.

The CDR3 nucleotides read TGTGCCAGCATACGCGGGGGGTCGTATCCCCATGAGCAGTTCTTC. Protein product: CASIRGGSYPHEQFF. This sequence joins TRBV11-2 and TRBJ2-1; 8 nucleotides agree with TRBD2. CDR3 size: 15 residues. The junction had 13 bases not matched to a gene; V was cut back by 7 bases and J by 8 bases. CDR1 is SGHAT and CDR2 is FQNNGV in the germline V gene.

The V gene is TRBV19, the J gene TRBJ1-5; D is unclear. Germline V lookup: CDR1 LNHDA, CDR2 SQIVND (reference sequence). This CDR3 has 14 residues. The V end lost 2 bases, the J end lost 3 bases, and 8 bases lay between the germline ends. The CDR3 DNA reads TGTGCCAGTAGTATATGGGGTGACAATCAGCCCCAGCATTTT. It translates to CASSIWGDNQPQHF.